Below, 17 T cell receptor beta chains from the same sample are listed, as sequenced in a study of blood T cell repertoires in COVID-19. The assay was immunoSEQ multiplex PCR, and TCRdb's table has in-frame clones only and misses some. The sample yields fewer than 120,000 clones, 88% seen once. Material: peripheral blood. Every receptor here comes from a woman aged 45-65 years with acute or convalescent COVID-19.

V usage is TRBV5-5 and J usage is TRBJ1-2, with 9 bases matching TRBD1. After removal of 1 base from V and 4 bases from J, the junction contained 11 bases not matched to a gene. This CDR3 spans 17 amino acids. Germline assignment: CDR1 SGHKS and CDR2 YYEKEE (reference sequence). In nucleotides, the CDR3 is TGTGCCAGCAGCTTGAGTACAGGGGGCAGTTTTAGCTATGGCTACACCTTC. Amino acid sequence: CASSLSTGGSFSYGYTF. The full variable domain, with the rest looked up from reference TRBV5-5 and TRBJ1-2, is DAGVTQSPTHLIKTRGQQVTLRCSPISGHKSVSWYQQVLGQGPQFIFQYYEKEERGRGNFPDRFSARQFPNYSSELNVNALLLGDSALYLCASSLSTGGSFSYGYTFGSGTRLTVV.

The table lists this clone with a few counts. The chain links TRBV19 to TRBJ1-1; 10 bases line up with TRBD1. CDR1 and CDR2 from the germline V gene are LNHDA and SQIVND (reference sequence). The CDR3 extends over 13 amino acids. The V gene end was trimmed by 4 bases and the J gene end by 5 bases; junction bases not matched to a gene: 1. For the CDR3, the DNA is TGTGCCAGTAGTAAGGACAGGGGGACTGAAGCTTTCTTT. It translates to CASSKDRGTEAFF.

The chain combines TRBV5-1 with TRBJ2-5; the D gene is possibly TRBD2 (6 bases). The CDR3 runs to 13 residues. In germline, CDR1 is SGHRS, CDR2 YFSETQ. V shed 3 bases and J shed 4 bases, with 10 bases lying between them. The CDR3 region has the DNA TGCGCCAGCAGCTCCTCCGGGGGAGAGACCCAGTACTTC. Translation: CASSSSGGETQYF.

The chain couples TRBV19 to TRBJ2-5; possibly TRBD1 for D (5 bases). The germline gives CDR1 LNHDA, CDR2 SQIVND (reference sequence). The V end was cut by 7 bases, the J end by 1 base, with 19 bases between. The CDR3 runs to 16 residues. The CDR3 nucleotides are TGTGCCAGTACCGGCCGTGTTGGGGCAGTCCAAGAGACCCAGTACTTC. Protein: CASTGRVGAVQETQYF.

The chain carries TRBV10-2 and TRBJ2-1; TRBD2 matches at 9 bases. V was pared by 5 bases and J by 3 bases, with 14 bases of the junction left unmatched. CDR1 is WSHSY, CDR2 SAAADI, per germline. This CDR3 is 18 amino acids long. The CDR3 sequence: CASSLLAFQREVYNEQFF. DNA for the CDR3: TGCGCCAGCAGTTTATTAGCATTCCAGCGGGAGGTCTACAATGAGCAGTTCTTC.

The chain links TRBV5-4 to TRBJ1-1; D is possibly TRBD1 (6 bases). V lost 4 bases and J lost 5, with 15 bases in between. The CDR3 sequence is 14 residues long. The germline V gene encodes CDR1 SGHNT and CDR2 YYREEE (reference sequence). CDR3 amino acids: CASSPEGEGTEAFF. DNA for the CDR3: TGTGCCAGCAGCCCGGAGGGGGAGGGGACTGAAGCTTTCTTT. Supplemented by reference TRBV5-4 and TRBJ1-1, the full variable domain reads ETGVTQSPTHLIKTRGQQVTLRCSSQSGHNTVSWYQQALGQGPQFIFQYYREEENGRGNFPPRFSGLQFPNYSSELNVNALELDDSALYLCASSPEGEGTEAFFGQGTRLTVV.

The chain carries TRBV11-3 and TRBJ2-1; 7 nucleotides line up with TRBD2. The CDR3 contains 15 residues. The junction had 4 bases not matched to a gene; V was cut back by 1 base and J by 4 bases. CDR1 and CDR2 (germline): SGHNT, YENEEA. DNA of the CDR3: TGTGCCAGCAGCTTAGTGGTGGGAGGGTACAATGAGCAGTTCTTC. This sequence encodes CASSLVVGGYNEQFF.

V is TRBV7-9 and J is TRBJ1-3, with D unclear. The CDR3 covers 14 residues. V was shortened by 0 bases and J by 1 base, with 4 bases between the two germline ends. The germline V gene encodes CDR1 SEHNR and CDR2 FQNEAQ (reference sequence). Here the CDR3 DNA reads TGTGCCAGCAGCTTAGCTACATCTGGAAACACCATATATTTT. Residues: CASSLATSGNTIYF.

The CDR3 sequence is CASSQVQGQQYF. DNA of the CDR3: TGTGCCAGCTCACAGGTACAGGGACAGCAGTACTTC. The rearrangement joins TRBV18 to TRBJ2-7, with a tentative D call TRBD1 (6 bases). V was cut by 4 bases and J by 8 bases, with 12 bases left in between. The CDR3 has 12 residues. Germline V gene lookup returns CDR1 KGHSH and CDR2 LQKENI.

V is TRBV30 and J is TRBJ1-2, with a possible D match to TRBD1 (5 bases). The CDR3 contains 15 residues. Trimming removed 3 bases at V and 7 bases at J, with 21 bases between. The germline CDR1 and CDR2 sequences are GTSNPN and SVGIG (reference sequence). The CDR3 loop reads CAWRRSREVFGGYTF. CDR3 DNA sequence: TGTGCCTGGAGAAGGTCCAGGGAGGTTTTTGGTGGCTACACCTTC.

V is TRBV5-1 and J is TRBJ2-5, with D unclear. Germline V gene data show CDR1 as SGHRS and CDR2 as YFSETQ. The length of the CDR3 is 13 residues. Trimming left V 1 base short and J 5 bases short, with 9 bases between. The DNA of the CDR3 is TGCGCCAGCAGCTTGAGCAGGTCGGAGACCCAGTACTTC. Protein sequence: CASSLSRSETQYF.

The chain carries TRBV2 and TRBJ1-6, with D hard to call. This CDR3 spans 18 amino acids. Germline CDR1 SNHLY, CDR2 FYNNEI. V gave up 2 bases and J gave up 0 bases, with 14 bases separating them. The CDR3 here is CASSERFSGSSYNSPLHF. The CDR3 DNA reads TGTGCCAGCAGTGAAAGGTTTTCGGGGAGCTCCTATAATTCACCCCTCCACTTT.

This chain links TRBV18 with TRBJ1-2; 7 nucleotides agree with TRBD1. J gave up 8 bases and V 3 bases, and 9 bases lay outside the gene matches. Germline CDR1 is KGHSH and CDR2 is LQKENI. The CDR3 loop spans 14 amino acids. CDR3 coding DNA: TGTGCCAGCTCACCGTCGACAGGGACCGAGGGCTACACCTTC. Translation: CASSPSTGTEGYTF.

The chain combines TRBV30 with TRBJ1-4; D is ambiguous. CDR3 length equals 13 residues. Germline V lookup: CDR1 GTSNPN, CDR2 SVGIG (reference sequence). V lost 5 bases and J lost 7, with 14 bases in between. CDR3 in amino acids: CAWGILLGEKLFF. CDR3 DNA: TGTGCCTGGGGGATCTTACTCGGTGAAAAACTGTTTTTT. The full variable domain, completed using reference TRBV30 and TRBJ1-4, is SQTIHQWPATLVQPVGSPLSLECTVEGTSNPNLYWYRQAAGRGLQLLFYSVGIGQISSEVPQNLSASRPQDRQFILSSKKLLLSDSGFYLCAWGILLGEKLFFGSGTQLSVL.

The gene calls are TRBV14 and TRBJ2-5; TRBD2 agrees at 12 bases. The CDR3 totals 16 residues. Looked up from germline, CDR1 is SGHDN and CDR2 is FVKESK. The V gene end was trimmed by 1 base and the J gene end by 5 bases; junction bases not matched to a gene: 5. CDR3 nucleotides: TGTGCCAGCAGCCAAGGTCTAGCGGGAGGGCGGGAGACCCAGTACTTC. Encoded protein: CASSQGLAGGRETQYF.

This chain joins TRBV5-1 and TRBJ1-1; a possible D gene is TRBD1 (6 bases). The CDR3 loop spans 15 amino acids. Germline CDR1 SGHRS, CDR2 YFSETQ. V was trimmed by 3 bases and J by 1 base, leaving 13 bases between them. The CDR3 sequence: CASSWGTIQNTEAFF. CDR3 nucleotide sequence: TGCGCCAGCAGCTGGGGGACAATCCAGAACACTGAAGCTTTCTTT.

The chain joins TRBV5-4 to TRBJ2-5; 10 nucleotides line up with TRBD2. The CDR3 is 16 residues long. Germline V gene sequence: CDR1 SGHNT, CDR2 YYREEE (reference sequence). The trim removed 1 base at V and 5 bases at J, leaving 8 bases unmatched. The CDR3 reads CASSLSGRAGGETQYF. In DNA form, the CDR3 reads TGTGCCAGCAGCTTGAGCGGGAGGGCCGGAGGGGAGACCCAGTACTTC.